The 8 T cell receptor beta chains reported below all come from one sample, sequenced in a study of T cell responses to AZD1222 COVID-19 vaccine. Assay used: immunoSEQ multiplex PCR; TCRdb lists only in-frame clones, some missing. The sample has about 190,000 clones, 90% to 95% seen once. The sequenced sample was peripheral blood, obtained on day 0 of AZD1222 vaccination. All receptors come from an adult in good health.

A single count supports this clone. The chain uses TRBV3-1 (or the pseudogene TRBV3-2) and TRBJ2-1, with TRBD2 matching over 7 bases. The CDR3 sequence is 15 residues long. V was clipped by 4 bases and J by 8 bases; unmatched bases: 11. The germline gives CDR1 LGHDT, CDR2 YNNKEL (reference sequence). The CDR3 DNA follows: TGTGCCAGCAGCCCCCCGGGAGGATGGGCCGATGAGCAGTTCTTC. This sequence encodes CASSPPGGWADEQFF.

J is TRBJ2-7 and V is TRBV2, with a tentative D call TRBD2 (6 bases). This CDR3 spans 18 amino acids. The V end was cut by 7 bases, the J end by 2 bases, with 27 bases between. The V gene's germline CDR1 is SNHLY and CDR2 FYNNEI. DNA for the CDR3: TGTGCCAGCACCCCGGGCGTGTATAGGGCTAGCGCAACCTACGAGCAGTACTTC. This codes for CASTPGVYRASATYEQYF.

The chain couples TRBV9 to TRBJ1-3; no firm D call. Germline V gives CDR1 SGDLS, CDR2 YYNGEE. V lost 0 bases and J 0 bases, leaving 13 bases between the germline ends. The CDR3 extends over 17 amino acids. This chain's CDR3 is CASSVAGAPHSGNTIYF. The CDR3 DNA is TGTGCCAGCAGCGTAGCAGGCGCACCTCACTCTGGAAACACCATATATTTT. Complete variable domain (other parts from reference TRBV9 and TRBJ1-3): DSGVTQTPKHLITATGQRVTLRCSPRSGDLSVYWYQQSLDQGLQFLIQYYNGEERAKGNILERFSAQQFPDLHSELNLSSLELGDSALYFCASSVAGAPHSGNTIYFGEGSWLTVV.

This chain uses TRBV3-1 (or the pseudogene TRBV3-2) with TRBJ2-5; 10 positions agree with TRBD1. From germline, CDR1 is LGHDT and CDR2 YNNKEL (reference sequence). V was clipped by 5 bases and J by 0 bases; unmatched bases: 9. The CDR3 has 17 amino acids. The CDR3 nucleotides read TGTGCCAGCAGCACTCCGGACAGGGGGAGGTACCAAGAGACCCAGTACTTC. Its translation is CASSTPDRGRYQETQYF.

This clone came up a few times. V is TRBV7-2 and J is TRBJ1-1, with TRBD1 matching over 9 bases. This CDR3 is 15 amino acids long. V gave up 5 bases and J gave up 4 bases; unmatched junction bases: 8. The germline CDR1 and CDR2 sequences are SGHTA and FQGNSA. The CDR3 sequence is CASSTQQGAGTEAFF. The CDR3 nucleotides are TGTGCCAGCAGCACGCAACAGGGGGCGGGCACTGAAGCTTTCTTT.

The CDR3 DNA follows: TGTGCCAGCAGCGGGACTAGCGGGAGGTCTACCGGGGAGCTGTTTTTT. Translation gives CASSGTSGRSTGELFF. The rearrangement uses TRBV7-2 and TRBJ2-2; 15 nucleotides align to TRBD2. This CDR3 has 16 amino acids. Germline values: CDR1 SGHTA, CDR2 FQGNSA. J was trimmed by 5 bases and V by 5 bases; bases with no gene match: 3.

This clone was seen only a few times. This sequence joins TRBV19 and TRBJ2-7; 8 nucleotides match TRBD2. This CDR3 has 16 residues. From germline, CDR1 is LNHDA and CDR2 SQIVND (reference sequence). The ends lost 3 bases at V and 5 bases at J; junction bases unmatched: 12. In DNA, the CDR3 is TGTGCCAGTAGTATTCAGGGACTAGGATCAAGGGACGAGCAGTACTTC. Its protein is CASSIQGLGSRDEQYF.

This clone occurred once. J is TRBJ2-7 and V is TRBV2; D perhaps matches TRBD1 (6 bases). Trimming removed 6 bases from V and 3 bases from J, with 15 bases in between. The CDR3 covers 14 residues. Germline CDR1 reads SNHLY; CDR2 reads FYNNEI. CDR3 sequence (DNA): TGTGCCAGCAGCGCGGACAGTACCGACTACGAGCAGTACTTC. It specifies CASSADSTDYEQYF.